Listed below are T cell receptor beta chains from one sample, sequenced in a study of OX40 agonist ivuxolimab in advanced cancers. Only in-frame clones appear in the TCRdb table, and some are missing; sequencing was by immunoSEQ multiplex PCR. This table has roughly 80,000 clones, around four fifths appearing once. The material was CD4+ or CD8+ T cells sorted from blood, obtained in a trial of the OX40 agonist ivuxolimab. These receptors came from an adult with an advanced solid tumor such as melanoma, head and neck, liver or kidney cancer. Each CDR3 is given with its conserved first and last residue. Each record gives: D gene, J gene, V gene, clone size, CDR3 DNA, CDR3 protein. D genes are given only for firm matches. Rows may omit the clone size; those that give it use once, few, many or a size class.

D: TRBD1
J: TRBJ1-6
V: TRBV7-2
size: -
DNA: TGTGCCAGCAGCTTGACAGGGAGGCGCGGATCACCCCTCCACTTT
CDR3: CASSLTGRRGSPLHF

D: TRBD1
J: TRBJ2-7
V: TRBV30
size: -
DNA: TGTGCCTGGGCCGGGACAGGGGGTCGCGAGTACTTC
CDR3: CAWAGTGGREYF

D: -
J: TRBJ1-1
V: TRBV7-8
size: -
DNA: TGTGCCAGCAGCGCCGAGCGGGTCGGTGAAGCTTTCTTT
CDR3: CASSAERVGEAFF

D: -
J: TRBJ2-5
V: TRBV12-5
size: -
DNA: TGTGCTAGTGCTGCCTCGGGAGCGGGAGAGACCCAGTACTTC
CDR3: CASAASGAGETQYF

D: TRBD1
J: TRBJ2-3
V: TRBV19
size: -
DNA: TGTGCCAGTAGGGACGGACAGGGGGGACTGGATACGCAGTATTTT
CDR3: CASRDGQGGLDTQYF

D: -
J: TRBJ2-5
V: TRBV18
size: -
DNA: TGTGCCAGCTCACCTAATCCCACAGTGACGTACCAAGAGACCCAGTACTTC
CDR3: CASSPNPTVTYQETQYF

D: -
J: TRBJ2-2
V: TRBV25-1
size: -
DNA: TGTGCCAGCAGGCGGGGAAGCGGTCACACCGGGGAGCTGTTTTTT
CDR3: CASRRGSGHTGELFF

D: TRBD1
J: TRBJ1-6
V: TRBV18
size: few
DNA: TGTGCCAGCTCATCTGGGGCAGGGGGCTTGGCACCCCTCCACTTT
CDR3: CASSSGAGGLAPLHF

D: -
J: TRBJ1-1
V: TRBV7-2
size: -
DNA: TGTGCCAGCAGCTTAGATATCACCCCCGAAGCTTTCTTT
CDR3: CASSLDITPEAFF

D: TRBD2
J: TRBJ2-2
V: TRBV9
size: -
DNA: TGTGCCAGCAGCGTCGAGGCGGGGGTCACCGGGGAGCTGTTTTTT
CDR3: CASSVEAGVTGELFF

D: -
J: TRBJ2-3
V: TRBV20-1
size: -
DNA: TGCAGTGCCTTAACCCGAGATACGCAGTATTTT
CDR3: CSALTRDTQYF

D: -
J: TRBJ1-1
V: TRBV2
size: -
DNA: TGTGCCAGCAGTGAGGTGGAGGGACTCGCTGAAGCTTTCTTT
CDR3: CASSEVEGLAEAFF

D: -
J: TRBJ2-7
V: TRBV11-2
size: -
DNA: TGTGCCAGCAGCTCACAGGTCAACTACGAGCAGTACTTC
CDR3: CASSSQVNYEQYF

D: -
J: TRBJ1-1
V: TRBV19
size: -
DNA: TGTGCCAGTAGCCCATTCCTGACAGTCCACACTGAAGCTTTCTTT
CDR3: CASSPFLTVHTEAFF

D: -
J: TRBJ2-7
V: TRBV6-6
size: -
DNA: TGTGCCAGCAGCTCGGACAGCTACGAGCAGTACTTC
CDR3: CASSSDSYEQYF

D: -
J: TRBJ1-2
V: TRBV6-6
size: -
DNA: TGTGCCAGCAGTCCCTATCGGACCGCCGGTGATGGCTACACCTTC
CDR3: CASSPYRTAGDGYTF

D: TRBD1
J: TRBJ1-3
V: TRBV30
size: -
DNA: TGTGCCTGGAGAGGGACAGGGTGGTTTATCTCTGGAAACACCATATATTTT
CDR3: CAWRGTGWFISGNTIYF

D: -
J: TRBJ2-5
V: TRBV7-2
size: few
DNA: TGTGCCAGCAGCAACCAAGAGACCCAGTACTTC
CDR3: CASSNQETQYF